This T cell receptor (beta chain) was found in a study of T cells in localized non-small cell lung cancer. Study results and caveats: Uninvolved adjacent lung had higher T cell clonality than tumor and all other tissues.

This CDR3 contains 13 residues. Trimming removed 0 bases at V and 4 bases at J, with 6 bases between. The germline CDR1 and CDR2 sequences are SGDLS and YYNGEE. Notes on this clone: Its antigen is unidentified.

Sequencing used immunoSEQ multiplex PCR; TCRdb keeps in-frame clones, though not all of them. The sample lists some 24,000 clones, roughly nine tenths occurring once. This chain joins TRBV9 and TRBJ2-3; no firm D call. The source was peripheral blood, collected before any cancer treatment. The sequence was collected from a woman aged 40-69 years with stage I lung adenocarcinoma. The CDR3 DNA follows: TGTGCCAGCAGCGTAGGTGGGGCAGATACGCAGTATTTT. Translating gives CASSVGGADTQYF.